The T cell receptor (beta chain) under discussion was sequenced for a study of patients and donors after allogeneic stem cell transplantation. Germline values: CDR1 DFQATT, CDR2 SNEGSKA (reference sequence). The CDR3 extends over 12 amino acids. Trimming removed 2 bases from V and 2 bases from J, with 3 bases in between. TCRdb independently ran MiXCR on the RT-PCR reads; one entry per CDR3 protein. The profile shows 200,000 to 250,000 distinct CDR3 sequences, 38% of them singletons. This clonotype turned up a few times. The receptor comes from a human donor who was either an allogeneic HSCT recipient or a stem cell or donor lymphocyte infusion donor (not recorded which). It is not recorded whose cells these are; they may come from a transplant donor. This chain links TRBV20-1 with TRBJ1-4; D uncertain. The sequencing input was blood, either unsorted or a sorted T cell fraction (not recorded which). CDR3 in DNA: TGCAGTGCTAGACAGACTAATGAAAAACTGTTTTTT. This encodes CSARQTNEKLFF.